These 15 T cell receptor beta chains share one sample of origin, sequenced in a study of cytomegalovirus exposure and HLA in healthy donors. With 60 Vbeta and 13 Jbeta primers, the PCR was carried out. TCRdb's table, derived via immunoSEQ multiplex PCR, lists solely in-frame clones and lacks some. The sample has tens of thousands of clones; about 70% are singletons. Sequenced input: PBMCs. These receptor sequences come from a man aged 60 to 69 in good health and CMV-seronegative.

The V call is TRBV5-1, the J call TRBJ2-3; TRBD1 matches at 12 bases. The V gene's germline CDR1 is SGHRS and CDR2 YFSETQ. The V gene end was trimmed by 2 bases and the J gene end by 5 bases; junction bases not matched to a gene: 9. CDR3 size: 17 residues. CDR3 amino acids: CASSLTGTGGLRDTQYF. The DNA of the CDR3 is TGCGCCAGCAGCTTAACGGGGACAGGGGGCTTAAGAGATACGCAGTATTTT.

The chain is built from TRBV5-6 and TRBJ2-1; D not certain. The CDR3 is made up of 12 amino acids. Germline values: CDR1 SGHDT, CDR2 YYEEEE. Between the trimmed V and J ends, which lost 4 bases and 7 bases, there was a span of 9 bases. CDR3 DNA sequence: TGTGCCAGCAGCGCTCTAAATAATGAGCAGTTCTTC. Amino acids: CASSALNNEQFF.

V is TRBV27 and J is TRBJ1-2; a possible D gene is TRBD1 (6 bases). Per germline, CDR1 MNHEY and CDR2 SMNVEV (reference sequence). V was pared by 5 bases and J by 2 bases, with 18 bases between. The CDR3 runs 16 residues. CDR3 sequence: CASSITSGTFNYGYTF. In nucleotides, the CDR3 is TGTGCCAGCAGTATAACCTCCGGGACATTCAACTATGGCTACACCTTC.

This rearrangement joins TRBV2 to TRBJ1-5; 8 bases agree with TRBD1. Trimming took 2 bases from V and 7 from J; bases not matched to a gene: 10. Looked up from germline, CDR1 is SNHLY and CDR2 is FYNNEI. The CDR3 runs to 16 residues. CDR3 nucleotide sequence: TGTGCCAGCAGTGAATGGGGCAGGGGGCTAAGACAGCCCCAGCATTTT. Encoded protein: CASSEWGRGLRQPQHF. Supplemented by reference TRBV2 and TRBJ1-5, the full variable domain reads EPEVTQTPSHQVTQMGQEVILRCVPISNHLYFYWYRQILGQKVEFLVSFYNNEISEKSEIFDDQFSVERPDGSNFTLKIRSTKLEDSAMYFCASSEWGRGLRQPQHFGDGTRLSIL.

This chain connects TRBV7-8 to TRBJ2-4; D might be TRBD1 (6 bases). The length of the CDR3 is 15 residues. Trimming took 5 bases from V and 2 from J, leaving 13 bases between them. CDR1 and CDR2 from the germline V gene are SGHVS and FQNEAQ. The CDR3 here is CASSPTTGTKNIQYF. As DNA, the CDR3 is TGTGCCAGCAGCCCAACGACAGGAACCAAAAACATTCAGTACTTC.

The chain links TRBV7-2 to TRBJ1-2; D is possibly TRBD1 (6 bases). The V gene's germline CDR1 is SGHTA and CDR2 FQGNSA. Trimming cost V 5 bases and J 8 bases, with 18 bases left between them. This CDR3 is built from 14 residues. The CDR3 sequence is CASSPYDRTKGYTF. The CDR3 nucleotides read TGTGCCAGCAGCCCTTACGACAGGACGAAGGGCTACACCTTC.

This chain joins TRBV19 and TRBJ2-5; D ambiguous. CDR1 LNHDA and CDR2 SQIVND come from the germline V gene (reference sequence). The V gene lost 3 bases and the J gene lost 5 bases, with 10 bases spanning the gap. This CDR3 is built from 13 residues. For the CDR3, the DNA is TGTGCCAGTAGTATTCCTAGTTTTGAGACCCAGTACTTC. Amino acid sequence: CASSIPSFETQYF.

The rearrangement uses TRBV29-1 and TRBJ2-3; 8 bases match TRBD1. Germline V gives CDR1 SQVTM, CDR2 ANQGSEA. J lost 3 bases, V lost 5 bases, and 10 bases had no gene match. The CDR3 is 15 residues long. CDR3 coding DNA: TGCAGCGTTAGACAGGGGCACGGGTTGACAGATACGCAGTATTTT. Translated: CSVRQGHGLTDTQYF.

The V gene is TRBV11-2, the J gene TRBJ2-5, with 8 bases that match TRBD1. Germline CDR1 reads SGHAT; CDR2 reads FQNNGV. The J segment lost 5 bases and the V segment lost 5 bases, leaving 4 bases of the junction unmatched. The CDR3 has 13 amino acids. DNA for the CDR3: TGTGCCAGCAGCACGACAGGGGTCGAGACCCAGTACTTC. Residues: CASSTTGVETQYF.

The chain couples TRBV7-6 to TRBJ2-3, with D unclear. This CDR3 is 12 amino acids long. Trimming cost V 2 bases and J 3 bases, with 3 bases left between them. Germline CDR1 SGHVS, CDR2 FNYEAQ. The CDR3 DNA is TGTGCCAGCAGCTTATCTACAGATACGCAGTATTTT. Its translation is CASSLSTDTQYF.

The CDR3 loop is CAWSVGQPGYTF. The CDR3 DNA is TGTGCCTGGAGTGTAGGACAGCCAGGCTACACCTTC. This rearrangement joins TRBV30 to TRBJ1-2, with D possibly TRBD1 on 6 matching bases. This CDR3 has 12 residues. The ends were cut back, 0 bases at V and 8 bases at J, with 10 bases in the middle. Germline-derived CDR1 and CDR2 are GTSNPN and SVGIG (reference sequence).

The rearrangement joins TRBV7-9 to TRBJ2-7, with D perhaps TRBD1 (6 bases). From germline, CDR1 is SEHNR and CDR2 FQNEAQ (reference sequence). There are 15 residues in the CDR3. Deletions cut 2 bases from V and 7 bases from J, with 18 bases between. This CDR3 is CASSLNRDLQGEQYF. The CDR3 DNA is TGTGCCAGCAGCTTAAACAGGGACCTCCAGGGAGAGCAGTACTTC.

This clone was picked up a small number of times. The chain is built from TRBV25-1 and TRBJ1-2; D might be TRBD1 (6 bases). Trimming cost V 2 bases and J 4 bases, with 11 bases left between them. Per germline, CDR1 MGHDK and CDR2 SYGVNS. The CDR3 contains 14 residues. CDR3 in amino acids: CASSEEGVIYGYTF. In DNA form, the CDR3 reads TGTGCCAGCAGTGAAGAGGGGGTAATCTATGGCTACACCTTC.

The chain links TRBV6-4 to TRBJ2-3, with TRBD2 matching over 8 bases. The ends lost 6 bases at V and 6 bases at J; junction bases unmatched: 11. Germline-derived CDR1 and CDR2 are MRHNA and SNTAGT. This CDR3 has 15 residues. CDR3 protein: CASSAEAGGFDTQYF. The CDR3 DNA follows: TGTGCCAGCAGCGCGGAGGCGGGGGGTTTCGATACGCAGTATTTT.

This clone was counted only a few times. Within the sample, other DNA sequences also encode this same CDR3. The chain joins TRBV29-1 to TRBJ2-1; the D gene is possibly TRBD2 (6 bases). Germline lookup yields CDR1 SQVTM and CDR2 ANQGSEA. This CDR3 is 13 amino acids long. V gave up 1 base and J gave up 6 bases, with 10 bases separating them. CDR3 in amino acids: CSVEGRGGNEQFF. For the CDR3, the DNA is TGCAGCGTTGAAGGACGGGGAGGCAATGAGCAGTTCTTC.